The clone carrying this T cell receptor (beta chain) showed up just a few times. Its antigen is still unknown. V lost 6 bases to trimming and J lost 2 bases; unmatched junction nucleotides: 6. This CDR3 contains 16 residues. Quantitative 5'-RACE was performed with molecular barcodes, and it yielded the TCR beta libraries. One entry per CDR3 protein results from TCRdb running MiXCR on the 5' RACE reads. The repertoire holds about 360,000 distinct CDR3 sequences, with roughly 15% as singletons. The data are from a study of CD8 T cells in ankylosing spondylitis. Study conclusions and caveats: The study identified a TCR beta motif of 7 or 8 highly homologous variants that appeared characteristic of ankylosing spondylitis blood. A CD8+ phenotype characterized the disease-linked clones, which were relatively rare in peripheral blood. Some of the motif variants had earlier been found in reactive arthritis patients' fluid and blood.

The chain has TRBV12-3 or TRBV12-4 and TRBJ2-7; the match to TRBD2 covers 14 bases. The material sequenced was blood, either unsorted or a sorted T cell fraction (not recorded which). This TCR was sampled from a male donor with ankylosing spondylitis or in good health (not recorded which). CDR3 residues: CASSPGLAGGTYEQYF. CDR3 nucleotides: TGTGCCAGCAGCCCCGGACTAGCGGGAGGTACCTACGAGCAGTACTTC.